The 14 T cell receptor beta chains listed next were all sequenced from one sample in a study of blood T cell repertoires in COVID-19. Clones were read by immunoSEQ multiplex PCR, and TCRdb kept only the in-frame ones, dropping some. The data contain over 60,000 clones, about 90% of them singletons. Sequencing was done on a sample of peripheral blood. The source is a man in his forties or fifties with COVID-19, enrolled during active disease.

J is TRBJ1-3 and V is TRBV5-4; perhaps TRBD1 as D (6 bases). The CDR3 totals 16 residues. Germline CDR1 SGHNT, CDR2 YYREEE (reference sequence). V lost 4 bases to trimming and J lost 0 bases, with 14 bases between them. The CDR3 sequence is CASSNDRPSSGNTIYF. In nucleotides, the CDR3 is TGTGCCAGCAGCAACGACAGGCCCTCCTCTGGAAACACCATATATTTT.

The J gene is TRBJ1-6, the V gene TRBV5-4; D is perhaps TRBD1 (6 bases). This CDR3 is built from 17 residues. CDR1 is SGHNT and CDR2 is YYREEE in the germline V gene (reference sequence). V was pared by 1 base and J by 10 bases, with 21 bases between. This CDR3 reads CASSLTGQGLSRSPLHF. CDR3 coding DNA: TGTGCCAGCAGCTTGACGGGTCAGGGGCTTTCGCGCTCACCCCTCCACTTT.

The chain joins TRBV6-1 to TRBJ2-1; 15 nucleotides agree with TRBD2. With V trimmed by 4 bases and J by 0 bases, 4 bases remained unmatched. Germline CDR1 and CDR2: MNHNS and SASEGT. The CDR3 loop spans 18 amino acids. This CDR3 reads CASSGGLAGGRSYNEQFF. The CDR3, as DNA: TGTGCCAGCAGTGGGGGACTAGCGGGAGGCCGCTCCTACAATGAGCAGTTCTTC.

In this sample, this clone turned up a few times. The V and J genes are TRBV3-1 (or the pseudogene TRBV3-2) and TRBJ2-7, with 7 bases lining up with TRBD1. The V gene end was trimmed by 1 base and the J gene end by 6 bases; junction bases not matched to a gene: 6. This CDR3 has 14 residues. CDR1 LGHDT and CDR2 YNNKEL come from the germline V gene (reference sequence). For the CDR3, the DNA is TGTGCCAGCAGCCAAGCTTCGACAGGGACCGAGCAGTACTTC. It specifies CASSQASTGTEQYF.

V and J are TRBV29-1 and TRBJ2-1, with D possibly TRBD1 on 5 matching bases. V dropped 5 bases and J dropped 8 bases, with 19 bases sitting between them. Germline CDR1 SQVTM, CDR2 ANQGSEA. This CDR3 contains 14 residues. The CDR3 DNA follows: TGCAGCGTTTATCCTGGGCAGCAAGGGGATGAGCAGTTCTTC. It codes for CSVYPGQQGDEQFF.

The genes are TRBV20-1 and TRBJ2-3; TRBD1 matches 7 bases. V lost 3 bases, J lost 4 bases, and 7 bases stayed unmatched. Germline lookup yields CDR1 DFQATT and CDR2 SNEGSKA (reference sequence). The CDR3 consists of 14 residues. CDR3 bases: TGCAGTGCTAGTCCGGGACAGAGGGCAGATACGCAGTATTTT. This translates into CSASPGQRADTQYF.

The CDR3: CASRALAGVTGEQYF. The DNA of the CDR3 is TGTGCCAGCAGGGCACTAGCGGGCGTGACGGGGGAGCAGTACTTC. This chain connects TRBV5-6 to TRBJ2-7, with 9 bases matching TRBD2. CDR1 is SGHDT, CDR2 YYEEEE, per germline. Trimming cost V 5 bases and J 7 bases; bases outside gene matches: 13. The CDR3 has 15 residues.

The rearrangement joins TRBV5-1 to TRBJ2-5, with D maybe TRBD1 (5 bases). Germline assignment: CDR1 SGHRS and CDR2 YFSETQ. CDR3 length: 14 amino acids. The V end was cut by 0 bases, the J end by 4 bases, with 10 bases between. CDR3 nucleotides: TGCGCCAGCAGCTTGGGGACCAGGGTAGAGACCCAGTACTTC. The encoded protein is CASSLGTRVETQYF.

This clone was observed once. The rearrangement uses TRBV29-1 and TRBJ2-7; possibly TRBD2 for D (6 bases). CDR1 SQVTM and CDR2 ANQGSEA come from the germline V gene. The CDR3 is made up of 13 amino acids. V gave up 0 bases and J gave up 3 bases, with 9 bases separating them. The CDR3 is CSVEENSGYEQYF. The CDR3 DNA reads as TGCAGCGTTGAAGAGAATAGCGGCTACGAGCAGTACTTC.

The chain joins TRBV20-1 to TRBJ2-7; D is unresolved. The germline V gene encodes CDR1 DFQATT and CDR2 SNEGSKA (reference sequence). CDR3 length equals 11 residues. V was cut by 1 base and J by 3 bases, with 4 bases left in between. The CDR3 is CSARVDYEQYF. Written as DNA, the CDR3 is TGCAGTGCTAGAGTAGACTACGAGCAGTACTTC.

The rearrangement joins TRBV4-1 to TRBJ2-7; 11 nucleotides align to TRBD2. The V segment lost 4 bases and the J segment 4 bases; nucleotides outside the gene matches: 12. The length of the CDR3 is 17 residues. Germline values: CDR1 MGHRA, CDR2 YSYEKL. CDR3 loop: CASSRATSGSMGYEQYF. The CDR3 nucleotides read TGCGCCAGCAGCCGTGCCACTAGCGGGAGTATGGGTTACGAGCAGTACTTC.

This chain joins TRBV7-2 and TRBJ2-3; maybe TRBD1 (6 bases). Germline V gives CDR1 SGHTA, CDR2 FQGNSA. This CDR3 is built from 14 residues. Trimming took off 5 bases at V and 2 bases at J, with 11 bases between the two ends. CDR3 in DNA: TGTGCCAGCAGCCGGCAGGGGTTCACAGATACGCAGTATTTT. The encoded protein is CASSRQGFTDTQYF.

The chain has TRBV21-1 and TRBJ2-5; the table assigns TRBD2, which was not confirmed against the DNA. TRBV21-1 is classified as a pseudogene. The CDR3 spans 21 residues. The CDR3 coding sequence is TGTGCCAGCAGCAAAAGGGCGACTACACTAGCGGAAGTCCGCTGGAAAGAGACCCAGTACTTC. The encoded protein is CASSKRATTLAEVRWKETQYF.

The CDR3, as DNA: TGTGCCAGCACCGATCCGAGGGGGGGACTCTACGAGCAGTACTTC. Its translation: CASTDPRGGLYEQYF. This rearrangement joins TRBV5-5 to TRBJ2-7, with D maybe TRBD2 (7 bases). Looked up from germline, CDR1 is SGHKS and CDR2 is YYEKEE (reference sequence). This CDR3 is built from 15 residues. The V and J ends lost 6 bases and 3 bases respectively, with 19 bases between them.